This T cell receptor (beta chain) was observed in a study of T cell responses to AZD1222 COVID-19 vaccine. On the study more broadly: Second doses were pooled across both intervals (about 4 or about 12 weeks).

Measured with immunoSEQ multiplex PCR; TCRdb has only the in-frame clones, and not every one. This table has 140,000 to 150,000 clones, 70% to 90% appearing once. Study results and caveats: Mostly white British, mostly female donors; authors suggested clonal diversity may be underestimated.

Notes on this clone: Its antigen is undetermined. A junction boundary mismatches the germline segment, possibly from a read error.

The CDR3 length is 15 residues. Germline V gene data show CDR1 as KGHSH and CDR2 as LQKENI. The V gene is TRBV18, the J gene TRBJ1-5; possible D gene TRBD1, 5 bases. The material sequenced was peripheral blood, taken on day 0 of AZD1222 vaccination. This TCR came from an adult in good health. Here the CDR3 DNA reads TGTGCCAGCTCGCCACTACAGGATCCCAATCAGCCCCAGCATTTT. This translates into CASSPLQDPNQPQHF.